A single sample is the source of the 30 T cell receptor beta chains below, sequenced in a study of identical twins. TCRdb recomputed calls from the 5' RACE reads with MiXCR, one row per CDR3 protein. The data contain roughly 720,000 distinct CDR3 sequences, roughly 18% of them singletons. A further study also used this sample, focusing on T cells expressing NK-cell markers.

Sequences were obtained from PBMCs. These receptors came from a woman between 18 and 29 years old in good health.

This clonotype appeared a few times. This sequence joins TRBV20-1 and TRBJ2-1; possible D gene TRBD1, 6 bases. CDR3 length: 12 residues. CDR1 and CDR2 from the germline V gene are DFQATT and SNEGSKA (reference sequence). Trimming removed 7 bases at V and 8 bases at J, with 15 bases between. CDR3 amino acids: CSVEGVMDEQFF. The CDR3 nucleotides are TGCAGTGTCGAGGGGGTAATGGATGAGCAGTTCTTC.

The CDR3 DNA sequence: TGTGCCAGCAGTTTCAGGGGGGCCCGGGAGCCCCAGCATTTT. Protein sequence: CASSFRGAREPQHF. The chain carries TRBV6-5 and TRBJ1-5; TRBD1 matches 7 bases. The CDR3 runs to 14 residues. Germline lookup yields CDR1 MNHEY and CDR2 SVGAGI. With V trimmed by 4 bases and J by 8 bases, 8 bases remained unmatched.

This chain uses TRBV29-1 with TRBJ2-7; 12 bases are a match to TRBD1. The germline CDR1 and CDR2 sequences are SQVTM and ANQGSEA. V lost 5 bases, J lost 7 bases, and 9 bases stayed unmatched. This CDR3 is 14 amino acids long. CDR3 coding DNA: TGCAGCGTTCTACCGGGACAGGGGGCCGGGGAGCAGTACTTC. The encoded protein is CSVLPGQGAGEQYF.

There are a few counts of this clonotype. V is TRBV4-3 and J is TRBJ2-1, with D hard to call. The length of the CDR3 is 15 residues. The ends were cut back, 0 bases at V and 4 bases at J, with 10 bases in the middle. In germline, CDR1 is LGHNA, CDR2 YSLEER. DNA for the CDR3: TGCGCCAGCAGCCAAGAAAGGCTAGAATACAATGAGCAGTTCTTC. Residues: CASSQERLEYNEQFF.

Of note for this clonotype: The final CDR3 position lacks the conserved phenylalanine or tryptophan, pointing to a likely read error. This chain connects TRBV10-3 to TRBJ2-7; D is uncertain. The germline V gene has CDR1 ENHRY and CDR2 SYGVKD. The CDR3 covers 9 residues. Trimming cost V 8 bases and J 5 bases, with 4 bases left between them. The CDR3 loop reads CAIPHEQYS. DNA for the CDR3: TGTGCCATCCCACACGAGCAGTACTCC.

The rearrangement uses TRBV12-3 or TRBV12-4 and TRBJ1-2; 10 bases align to TRBD1. V lost 6 bases, J lost 8 bases, and 6 bases stayed unmatched. The CDR3 sequence is 13 residues long. The CDR3 coding sequence is TGTGCCAGCAGCCAAGACAGGGGGCAAGGCTACACCTTC. Translating gives CASSQDRGQGYTF.

J is TRBJ2-5 and V is TRBV11-2; unclear D gene. Trimming shortened V by 5 bases and J by 4 bases, and 11 bases separated the two germline ends. The CDR3 sequence is 13 residues long. Looked up from germline, CDR1 is SGHAT and CDR2 is FQNNGV. The CDR3 coding sequence is TGTGCCAGCAGCCCCACAACTTTAGAGACCCAGTACTTC. Translating it yields CASSPTTLETQYF.

A few counts support this clonotype. This sequence joins TRBV2 and TRBJ2-1, with D perhaps TRBD1 (5 bases). Trimming took 4 bases from V and 3 from J, leaving 19 bases between them. CDR3 size: 17 residues. Germline assignment: CDR1 SNHLY and CDR2 FYNNEI. The CDR3 here is CASSGVGRRVSYNEQFF. The CDR3 region has the DNA TGTGCCAGCAGTGGCGTGGGGCGACGTGTCAGCTACAATGAGCAGTTCTTC.

This clonotype occurred a few times. The rearrangement uses TRBV10-3 and TRBJ1-6, with D perhaps TRBD1 (6 bases). Germline V gene sequence: CDR1 ENHRY, CDR2 SYGVKD. V lost 1 base, J lost 10 bases, and 11 bases lay in between. The CDR3 is 14 residues long. Here the CDR3 reads CAISELGGISPLHF. The CDR3 bases are TGTGCCATCAGTGAGTTGGGGGGCATATCACCCCTCCACTTT.

This sequence joins TRBV10-3 and TRBJ2-4; TRBD1 or TRBD2 may be the D gene (5 bases each). V lost 6 bases to trimming and J lost 6 bases, with 9 bases between them. Germline-derived CDR1 and CDR2 are ENHRY and SYGVKD. The CDR3 consists of 12 residues. CDR3 loop: CAIRDGGNIQYF. The CDR3 DNA reads TGTGCCATCAGAGATGGGGGAAACATTCAGTACTTC.

The chain recombines TRBV6-2 or TRBV6-3 with TRBJ2-7; 7 bases map to TRBD1. This CDR3 is built from 15 residues. CDR1 and CDR2 (germline): MNHEY, SVGEGT. Trimming at V came to 0 bases and at J to 3 bases, leaving 5 bases not matched to a gene. CDR3 in DNA: TGTGCCAGCAGTTACTCCTCTGGACAGGTCTACGAGCAGTACTTC. It translates to CASSYSSGQVYEQYF.

As regards this clonotype: A much more abundant neighbour one base away suggests this may be a read error. The J gene is TRBJ2-3, the V gene TRBV29-1; 7 bases align to TRBD1. Germline CDR1 SQVTM, CDR2 ANQGSEA. This CDR3 contains 13 residues. CDR3 residues: CSGDSGGTHTQYF. The CDR3 coding sequence is TGCAGCGGGGACAGTGGGGGCACACATACGCAGTATTTT.

This chain's CDR3 is CASSSQTIGLGYGYTF. CDR3 nucleotides: TGTGCCAGCAGCAGCCAAACAATTGGGTTGGGCTATGGCTACACCTTC. The rearrangement links TRBV5-5 to TRBJ1-2; D is ambiguous. The CDR3 loop spans 16 amino acids. The V gene's germline CDR1 is SGHKS and CDR2 YYEKEE (reference sequence). V dropped 4 bases and J dropped 4 bases, with 20 bases sitting between them.

Ten or more counts support this clonotype. This chain links TRBV12-3 or TRBV12-4 with TRBJ1-1; 8 bases are shared with TRBD1. V shed 5 bases and J 0 bases; nucleotides not matched to a gene: 5. The CDR3 runs 15 residues. CDR3 sequence: CASSTWTGLNTEAFF. CDR3 in DNA: TGTGCCAGCAGTACCTGGACAGGGCTGAACACTGAAGCTTTCTTT.

This sequence joins TRBV3-1 and TRBJ2-7; tentative D call: TRBD2 (5 bases). V lost 0 bases to trimming and J lost 4 bases, with 10 bases between them. This CDR3 spans 14 amino acids. The germline V gene has CDR1 LGHDT and CDR2 YNNKEL (reference sequence). The CDR3 spells CASSQDSAPYEQYF. The CDR3 DNA reads as TGTGCCAGCAGCCAAGATAGCGCTCCATACGAGCAGTACTTC.

The chain is built from TRBV5-1 and TRBJ2-3; 8 nucleotides agree with TRBD2. Losses at the gene ends were 4 bases for V and 5 bases for J; bases not matched to a gene: 9. The length of the CDR3 is 15 residues. Germline values: CDR1 SGHRS, CDR2 YFSETQ. CDR3 sequence: CASSPSGSRGDTQYF. As DNA, the CDR3 is TGCGCCAGCAGCCCGAGCGGGAGTAGGGGAGATACGCAGTATTTT.

The rearrangement uses TRBV12-3 or TRBV12-4 and TRBJ1-5; a weak D match, TRBD1 (5 bases). The V gene lost 6 bases and the J gene lost 5 bases, with 14 bases spanning the gap. The CDR3 extends over 14 amino acids. CDR3 sequence (DNA): TGTGCCAGCAGCAAAGGGGTCCAGGATCAGCCCCAGCATTTT. Translating gives CASSKGVQDQPQHF.

The chain employs TRBV3-1 and TRBJ2-5, with D unresolved. This CDR3 has 12 residues. Germline CDR1 reads LGHDT; CDR2 reads YNNKEL (reference sequence). The V gene lost 1 base and the J gene lost 9 bases, with 9 bases spanning the gap. The CDR3 nucleotides are TGTGCCAGCAGCCAAGGGCTCGGATCCCAGTACTTC. Its translation is CASSQGLGSQYF.

The CDR3 loop reads CASARGAGFSYEQYF. The CDR3 coding sequence is TGTGCCAGCGCGCGGGGTGCAGGGTTCTCCTACGAGCAGTACTTC. The chain couples TRBV12-3 or TRBV12-4 to TRBJ2-7; the D gene is possibly TRBD2 (6 bases). V lost 8 bases and J 0 bases, leaving 17 bases between the germline ends. This CDR3 has 15 amino acids.

This clonotype was detected only a few times. The chain combines TRBV4-3 with TRBJ2-5; D might be TRBD2 (6 bases). The CDR3 is 15 residues long. V was trimmed by 5 bases and J by 0 bases, leaving 13 bases between them. Germline V gene data show CDR1 as LGHNA and CDR2 as YSLEER. The CDR3 region has the DNA TGCGCCAGCAGCAGGGAGGCTTCGTACCAAGAGACCCAGTACTTC. It encodes CASSREASYQETQYF.

This clonotype was seen a handful of times. The CDR3 region has the DNA TGTGCCATCACGGGGGGGACGAGGAACGAGCAGTACTTC. The encoded protein is CAITGGTRNEQYF. The chain links TRBV10-3 to TRBJ2-7, with 8 bases matching TRBD2. Germline V gene lookup returns CDR1 ENHRY and CDR2 SYGVKD. J was trimmed by 5 bases and V by 7 bases; bases with no gene match: 7. CDR3 length equals 13 residues.

This clonotype was recorded many times. The chain employs TRBV5-6 and TRBJ2-7, with D tentatively TRBD2 (6 bases). The germline CDR1 and CDR2 sequences are SGHDT and YYEEEE. The CDR3 sequence is 14 residues long. Trimming took off 0 bases at V and 6 bases at J, with 13 bases between the two ends. CDR3 region: CASSLVPVGGEQYF. In nucleotides, the CDR3 is TGTGCCAGCAGCTTGGTACCGGTCGGGGGCGAGCAGTACTTC.

Only a few counts were recorded for this clonotype. The rearrangement links TRBV29-1 to TRBJ2-5, with D possibly TRBD1 on 5 matching bases. This CDR3 spans 11 amino acids. Germline loops: CDR1 SQVTM, CDR2 ANQGSEA. V dropped 4 bases and J dropped 5 bases, with 8 bases sitting between them. The CDR3 reads CSVAPGETQYF. For the CDR3, the DNA is TGCAGCGTTGCCCCAGGGGAGACCCAGTACTTC.

In its sample, this clonotype was seen many times. The V and J genes are TRBV3-1 and TRBJ1-1, with TRBD1 as a possible D gene (5 bases). Trimming cost V 4 bases and J 3 bases, with 6 bases left between them. Germline V CDR1 and CDR2: LGHDT, YNNKEL (reference sequence). The CDR3 spans 12 residues. CDR3 bases: TGTGCCAGCAGCCGACAGTACACTGAAGCTTTCTTT. The encoded protein is CASSRQYTEAFF. The whole variable domain, filled in from reference TRBV3-1 and TRBJ1-1, reads DTAVSQTPKYLVTQMGNDKSIKCEQNLGHDTMYWYKQDSKKFLKIMFSYNNKELIINETVPNRFSPKSPDKAHLNLHINSLELGDSAVYFCASSRQYTEAFFGQGTRLTVV.

This clonotype was counted a few times. The chain has TRBV20-1 and TRBJ2-3; 10 bases are a match to TRBD2. The CDR3 covers 14 residues. Germline V gene sequence: CDR1 DFQATT, CDR2 SNEGSKA (reference sequence). V was clipped by 6 bases and J by 3 bases; unmatched bases: 6. CDR3 amino acids: CSAGTSGKTDTQYF. As DNA, the CDR3 is TGCAGTGCGGGAACTAGCGGGAAAACAGATACGCAGTATTTT.

For the CDR3, the DNA is TGCAGTGCCCTCCGAGGTTACTCCTACAATGAGCAGTTCTTC. Translation: CSALRGYSYNEQFF. V and J are TRBV20-1 and TRBJ2-1; the D is unclear. Trimming removed 6 bases from V and 0 bases from J, with 12 bases in between. CDR1 is DFQATT and CDR2 is SNEGSKA in the germline V gene (reference sequence). The CDR3 is 14 amino acids.

CDR3: CASSLISGGTEAFF. CDR3 coding DNA: TGTGCCAGCAGCCTGATTTCAGGGGGAACTGAAGCTTTCTTT. V is TRBV7-9 and J is TRBJ1-1, with 7 nucleotides matching TRBD1. The germline V gene has CDR1 SEHNR and CDR2 FQNEAQ (reference sequence). Trimming removed 5 bases from V and 5 bases from J; junction bases left unmatched: 8. This CDR3 has 14 amino acids.

The rearrangement links TRBV5-1 to TRBJ2-2; TRBD2 is a possible D gene (6 bases). Trimming took 5 bases from V and 4 from J, leaving 21 bases between them. The CDR3 is made up of 17 amino acids. Germline assignment: CDR1 SGHRS and CDR2 YFSETQ. DNA of the CDR3: TGCGCCAGCAGTTGGGGAGGAGCGCGGGCATCCACCGGGGAGCTGTTTTTT. Encoded protein: CASSWGGARASTGELFF.

The sample holds a few counts of this clonotype. Possible read error: a much larger clone is one base away. The rearrangement joins TRBV7-2 to TRBJ1-2, with a weak D call TRBD1 (5 bases). V was cut by 4 bases and J by 2 bases, with 8 bases left in between. CDR3 length: 13 amino acids. Germline CDR1 is SGHTA and CDR2 is FQGNSA. In DNA form, the CDR3 reads TGTGCCAGCAGCTCGGACATAAACTATGGCTACACCTTC. Amino acid sequence: CASSSDINYGYTF.

The V gene is TRBV10-1, the J gene TRBJ2-1, with D possibly being TRBD2 (7 bases). This CDR3 contains 15 residues. The V gene's germline CDR1 is WNHNN and CDR2 SYGVQD (reference sequence). V gave up 4 bases and J gave up 7 bases, with 17 bases separating them. CDR3 sequence: CASSANLGGGNEQFF. The CDR3 nucleotides read TGCGCCAGCAGTGCCAACCTGGGAGGGGGTAATGAGCAGTTCTTC.